What follows describes a single TCR beta chain. This entry belongs to a study of shared clonotypes between healthy human individuals. The CDR3 is 15 amino acids. Per the germline V gene, CDR1 is ENHRY and CDR2 is SYGVKD. Losses at the gene ends were 4 bases for V and 0 bases for J; bases not matched to a gene: 2. Some clones are missing from TCRdb's copy, which holds only in-frame ones; the method was immunoSEQ multiplex PCR. The repertoire holds hundreds of thousands of clones, with 95% to 98% as singletons. This receptor was taken from a woman aged 25 to 39 in good health. Sequenced sample: naive CD4+ T cells sorted from blood. The subset was: CD45RA+ positively selected. The chain is built from TRBV10-3 and TRBJ2-3, with TRBD2 matching over 9 bases. CDR3 sequence: CAISASGVSTDTQYF. The CDR3 DNA follows: TGTGCCATCAGTGCTAGCGGGGTCAGCACAGATACGCAGTATTTT.